This is a list of T cell receptor beta chains from one sample in a study of blood T cell repertoires in COVID-19. Sequencing was performed with immunoSEQ multiplex PCR; in TCRdb, only in-frame clones are kept and a portion is missing. The table shows tens of thousands of clones, with approximately 85% occurring only once. Sequenced: peripheral blood. Receptor source: a human donor in a cohort sampled during active COVID-19. CDR3s include the opening cysteine and the closing phenylalanine or tryptophan. The D gene is left open where the match is weak. Expanded clones get a size class; other rows say once, few or many, or leave the size out.

TRBJ1-5 | TRBD1 | few | TRBV19 | TGTGCCAGTAGTACAGGGGGCGGTCAGCCCCAGCATTTT | CASSTGGGQPQHF
TRBJ2-5 | TRBD2 | . | TRBV28 | TGTGCCAGCAGCGCCATTATAGCGGGAGGGCCGGGTAAAGAGACCCAGTACTTC | CASSAIIAGGPGKETQYF
TRBJ1-2 | . | . | TRBV7-9 | TGTGCCAGCAGCCTCCCTAAGGCGGAAAAGGTATATGGCTACACCTTC | CASSLPKAEKVYGYTF
TRBJ1-2 | . | . | TRBV12-5 | TGTGCTAGTGGTTTGGTAGTCGGGACTGCCCTTACCGGCTACACCTTC | CASGLVVGTALTGYTF
TRBJ1-1 | . | . | TRBV4-2 | TGTGCCAGCAGTCTGGAGTCGGCCCCCGAAGCTTTCTTT | CASSLESAPEAFF
TRBJ2-1 | . | . | TRBV10-3 | TGTGCCATCAGTAACACACAGGGAAACTCCTACAATGAGCAGTTCTTC | CAISNTQGNSYNEQFF
TRBJ2-7 | . | once | TRBV7-9 | TGTGCCAGCAGCCCCCACGGGGACGAGCAGTACTTC | CASSPHGDEQYF
TRBJ2-7 | TRBD1 | . | TRBV4-3 | TGCGCCAGCAGCCAAGAGGGGCTTGGACAGGGGTCCTACGAGCAGTACTTC | CASSQEGLGQGSYEQYF
TRBJ1-5 | . | few | TRBV5-1 | TGCGCCAGCAGCTTGGACGGACAGATGAATCAGCCCCAGCATTTT | CASSLDGQMNQPQHF
TRBJ2-7 | . | . | TRBV14 | TGTGCCAGCAGCCACGGGGACAATCCCTACGAGCAGTACTTC | CASSHGDNPYEQYF
TRBJ1-1 | TRBD1 | . | TRBV9 | TGTGCCAGCAGCAAGGGACAGGGGGGGACTGAAGCTTTCTTT | CASSKGQGGTEAFF
TRBJ2-3 | . | . | TRBV28 | TGTGCCAGCAGTTTGCCGCAAGGAGGAGATACGCAGTATTTT | CASSLPQGGDTQYF
TRBJ2-7 | . | . | TRBV21-1 | TGTGCCAGCAGCTCTTGGACTAGCGGAGACTCCTACGAGCAGTACTTC | CASSSWTSGDSYEQYF
TRBJ2-5 | . | . | TRBV7-6 | TGTGCCACCCGAGCACAAGAGACCCAGTACTTC | CATRAQETQYF
TRBJ2-3 | . | . | TRBV5-4 | TGTGCCAGCAGCACCGGGACTCAAGTAGGGGGGGTGGATACGCAGTATTTT | CASSTGTQVGGVDTQYF
TRBJ2-7 | . | . | TRBV6-6 | TGTGCCAGCACGGGGGGCGGGGACTACGAGCAGTACTTC | CASTGGGDYEQYF
TRBJ1-1 | . | . | TRBV19 | TGTGCCAGTAGTGCGCAGGGTAGCACTGAAGCTTTCTTT | CASSAQGSTEAFF
TRBJ2-2 | TRBD1 | once | TRBV7-2 | TGTGCCAGCAGCATTACAGGGGGTAACTCCGGGGAGCTGTTTTTT | CASSITGGNSGELFF
TRBJ2-7 | . | . | TRBV3-1/TRBV3-2 | TGTGCCAGCAGCCAAGGACTATCCTACGAGCAGTACTTC | CASSQGLSYEQYF
TRBJ2-7 | . | . | TRBV27 | TGTGCCAGCAGTTTAGTGGAGCGGCGCGAGCAGTACTTC | CASSLVERREQYF
TRBJ1-2 | . | . | TRBV6-2/TRBV6-3 | TGTGCCAGCAGTTACTCGGTGGCAGGGTCGGATGGCTACACCTTC | CASSYSVAGSDGYTF
TRBJ2-5 | . | . | TRBV10-3 | TGTGCCATCAGTGATCTGGGGGCAGGAGAGACCCAGTACTTC | CAISDLGAGETQYF
TRBJ2-7 | TRBD1 | . | TRBV29-1 | TGCAGCGTCCGTACCGGGACAGGGGGCGGAAAGCAGTACTTC | CSVRTGTGGGKQYF
TRBJ1-4 | TRBD1 | few | TRBV9 | TGTGCCAGCAGCGCCGCAGGGGGGCTAGGTGAAAAACTGTTTTTT | CASSAAGGLGEKLFF
TRBJ2-2 | TRBD1 | . | TRBV4-3 | TGCGCCAGCAGCCACGGGACAGATCGAGCCGGGGAGCTGTTTTTT | CASSHGTDRAGELFF
TRBJ2-1 | . | . | TRBV27 | TGTGCCAGCAGGCTACCTCCAAGTGAGCAGTTCTTC | CASRLPPSEQFF
TRBJ2-7 | TRBD2 | . | TRBV6-5 | TGTGCCAGCAGTTACGGGAGGGATACGTACTTC | CASSYGRDTYF
TRBJ2-7 | TRBD2 | . | TRBV27 | TGTGCCAGCAGTTTCTCAGCGGGGGGCGAGCAGTACTTC | CASSFSAGGEQYF
TRBJ1-4 | . | . | TRBV5-4 | TGTGCCAGCAGCCTAGAGAGTGCAACTAATGAAAAACTGTTTTTT | CASSLESATNEKLFF
TRBJ1-4 | TRBD1 | . | TRBV28 | TGTGCCAGCCAAACAGGGGGCGATGAAAAACTGTTTTTT | CASQTGGDEKLFF
TRBJ2-1 | . | . | TRBV30 | TGTGCCGGGGCCCGGGGGTTCTACAATGAGCAGTTCTTC | CAGARGFYNEQFF
TRBJ2-1 | . | . | TRBV5-6 | TGTGCCAGCAGCTTGGTTCTCCTAACTTATACCTTCGACAATGAGCAGTTCTTC | CASSLVLLTYTFDNEQFF
TRBJ2-5 | . | . | TRBV3-1/TRBV3-2 | TGTGCCAGCAGCCACCGCATACTACACTCACAAGAGACCCAGTACTTC | CASSHRILHSQETQYF
TRBJ2-5 | . | once | TRBV5-8 | TGTGCCAGCAGCCCTGACTGGGGGCCGTCCCTTGGTGAGACCCAGTACTTC | CASSPDWGPSLGETQYF
TRBJ2-5 | . | few | TRBV4-1 | TGCGCCAGCAGCCAAGTTGGGGCGTCCGGGACCCAGTACTTC | CASSQVGASGTQYF